These T cell receptor beta chains were read from a single sample in a study of blood T cell repertoires in COVID-19. Sequencing was performed with immunoSEQ multiplex PCR; in TCRdb, only in-frame clones are kept and a portion is missing. In the table there are around 400,000 clones, around 87% of which are singletons. Sequenced sample: peripheral blood. Source of these receptors: a woman in her 30s with COVID-19, enrolled during active disease. CDR3s include the opening cysteine and the closing phenylalanine or tryptophan. The D gene is left open where the match is weak.

V,D,J,CDR3
TRBV5-1,TRBD1,TRBJ2-5,CASSLQGTGEETQYF
TRBV28,TRBD1,TRBJ1-5,CASQKDTGGEDQPQHF
TRBV28,-,TRBJ1-1,CASSLNTAEAFF
TRBV6-5,-,TRBJ1-5,CASSMGEPQHF
TRBV3-1/TRBV3-2,-,TRBJ2-3,CASSQNRPTDTQYF
TRBV30,TRBD1,TRBJ2-2,CAWSVGQGAGELFF
TRBV30,-,TRBJ1-3,CAWRRSLLISGNTIYF
TRBV29-1,-,TRBJ1-1,CSAEGDTEAFF
TRBV9,-,TRBJ1-1,CASSPQGTGGYTEAFF
TRBV29-1,-,TRBJ2-5,CSVEDREGAETQYF
TRBV7-9,-,TRBJ1-5,CASSLARGNNQPQHF
TRBV16,TRBD2,TRBJ2-7,CASSQGTSGRWEQYF
TRBV2,TRBD2,TRBJ2-1,CASSELAGYEQFF
TRBV3-1/TRBV3-2,TRBD2,TRBJ2-5,CASSPGTSGSGETQYF
TRBV4-2,-,TRBJ2-2,CASSQEGRASARALFF
TRBV28,TRBD1,TRBJ2-2,CASSSTGTVNTGELFF